The present TCR beta chain was sequenced within a study of T cells after yellow fever vaccination. The study's findings and limits: Peaking on day 5 versus 15, the secondary response was faster but weaker. A minor fraction of clonotypes spanned both CD4 and CD8 compartments. FACS-sorted repertoires could contain abundant clonotypes contaminating from the bulk population.

This clonotype was observed a few times. Its antigen is not known. MiXCR was run by TCRdb on the 5' RACE reads, yielding one entry per CDR3 protein. The table lists about 340,000 distinct CDR3 sequences, 8.7% of them singletons, with more than 15% in the top ten. The germline V gene encodes CDR1 SGHRS and CDR2 YFSETQ. Unmatched junction bases numbered 10, after V lost 3 bases and J lost 2 bases. The CDR3 has 17 amino acids. The input for sequencing was PBMCs, taken on the day of the first yellow fever vaccination. This receptor was obtained from a man aged 18 to 29 who received the YFV17D yellow fever vaccine. V is TRBV5-1 and J is TRBJ2-3, with 9 bases fitting TRBD2. The CDR3 here is CASSSILAGDYTDTQYF. DNA for the CDR3: TGCGCCAGCAGCTCCATATTAGCGGGGGACTACACAGATACGCAGTATTTT.